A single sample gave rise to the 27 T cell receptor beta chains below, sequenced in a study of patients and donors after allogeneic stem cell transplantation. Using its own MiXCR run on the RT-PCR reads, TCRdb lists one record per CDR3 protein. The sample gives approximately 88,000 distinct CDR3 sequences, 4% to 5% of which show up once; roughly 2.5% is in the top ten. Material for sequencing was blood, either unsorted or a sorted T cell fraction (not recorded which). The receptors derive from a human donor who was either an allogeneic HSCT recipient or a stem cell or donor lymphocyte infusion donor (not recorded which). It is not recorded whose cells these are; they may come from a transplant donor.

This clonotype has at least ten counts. The chain's CDR3 is CASSPPGQGNTGELFF. The CDR3 bases are TGTGCCAGCAGTCCTCCGGGACAGGGTAACACCGGGGAGCTGTTTTTT. The rearrangement links TRBV6-1 to TRBJ2-2; 9 bases fit TRBD1. The germline gives CDR1 MNHNS, CDR2 SASEGT. V dropped 5 bases and J dropped 2; count of bases not matched to a gene: 6. The CDR3 totals 16 residues.

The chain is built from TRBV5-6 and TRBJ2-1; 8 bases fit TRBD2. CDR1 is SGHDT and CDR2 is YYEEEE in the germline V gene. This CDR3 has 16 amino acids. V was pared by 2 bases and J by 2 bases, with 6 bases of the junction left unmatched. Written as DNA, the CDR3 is TGTGCCAGCAGCTTTTCCGGGACTAGGGCCTACAATGAGCAGTTCTTC. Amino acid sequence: CASSFSGTRAYNEQFF.

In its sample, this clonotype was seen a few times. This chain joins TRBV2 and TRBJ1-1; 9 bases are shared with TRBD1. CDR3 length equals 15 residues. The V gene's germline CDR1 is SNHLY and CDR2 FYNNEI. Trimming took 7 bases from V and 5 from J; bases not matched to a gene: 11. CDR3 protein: CASTGTGTGLTEAFF. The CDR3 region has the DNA TGTGCCAGCACCGGTACCGGGACAGGGTTGACTGAAGCTTTCTTT. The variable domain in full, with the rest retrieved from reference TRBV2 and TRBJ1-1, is EPEVTQTPSHQVTQMGQEVILRCVPISNHLYFYWYRQILGQKVEFLVSFYNNEISEKSEIFDDQFSVERPDGSNFTLKIRSTKLEDSAMYFCASTGTGTGLTEAFFGQGTRLTVV.

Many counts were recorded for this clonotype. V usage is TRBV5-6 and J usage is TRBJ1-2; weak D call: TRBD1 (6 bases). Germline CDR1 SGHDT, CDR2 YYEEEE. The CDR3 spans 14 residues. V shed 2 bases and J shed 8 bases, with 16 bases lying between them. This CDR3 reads CASSFTGRGGGYTF. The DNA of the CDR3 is TGTGCCAGCAGCTTTACAGGTCGTGGGGGCGGCTACACCTTC.

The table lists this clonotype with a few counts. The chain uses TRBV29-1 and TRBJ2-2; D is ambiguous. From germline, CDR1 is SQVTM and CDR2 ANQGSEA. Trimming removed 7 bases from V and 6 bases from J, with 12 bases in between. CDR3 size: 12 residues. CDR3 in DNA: TGCAGCGCCTCGTCCTACCCCGGGGAGCTGTTTTTT. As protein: CSASSYPGELFF.

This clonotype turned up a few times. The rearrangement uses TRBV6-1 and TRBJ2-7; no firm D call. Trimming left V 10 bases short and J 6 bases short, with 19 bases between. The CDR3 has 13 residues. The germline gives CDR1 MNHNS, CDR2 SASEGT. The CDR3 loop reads CATGFKKGSEQYF. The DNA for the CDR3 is TGTGCCACCGGATTTAAAAAAGGGTCCGAGCAGTACTTC.

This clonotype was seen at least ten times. Written as DNA, the CDR3 is TGTGCCAGCAGTTCCCAAGGGACAGTGCACTCCTATAATTCACCCCTCCACTTT. Its protein product is CASSSQGTVHSYNSPLHF. This rearrangement joins TRBV27 to TRBJ1-6, with 7 bases matching TRBD1. This CDR3 has 18 residues. CDR1 is MNHEY, CDR2 SMNVEV, per germline (reference sequence). J lost 0 bases, V lost 4 bases, and 9 bases had no gene match.

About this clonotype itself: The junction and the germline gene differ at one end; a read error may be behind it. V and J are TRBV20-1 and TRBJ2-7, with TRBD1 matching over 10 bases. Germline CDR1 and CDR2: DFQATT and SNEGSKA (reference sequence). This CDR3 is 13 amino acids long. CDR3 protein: CRARGDRGYEQYF. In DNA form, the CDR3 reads TGCAGAGCTAGGGGGGACAGGGGCTACGAGCAGTACTTC.

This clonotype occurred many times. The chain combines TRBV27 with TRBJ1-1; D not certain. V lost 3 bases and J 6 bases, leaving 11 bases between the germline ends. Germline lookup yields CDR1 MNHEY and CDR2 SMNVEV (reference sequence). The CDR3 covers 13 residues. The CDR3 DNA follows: TGTGCCAGCAGTTTTGGGGTGAATGCTGAAGCTTTCTTT. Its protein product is CASSFGVNAEAFF.

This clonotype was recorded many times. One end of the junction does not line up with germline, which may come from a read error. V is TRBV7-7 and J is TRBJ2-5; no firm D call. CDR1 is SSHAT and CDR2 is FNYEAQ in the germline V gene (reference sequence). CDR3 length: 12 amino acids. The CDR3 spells CASSPGQETQYF. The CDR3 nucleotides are TGTGCTAGCAGCCCGGGCCAAGAGACCCAGTACTTC.

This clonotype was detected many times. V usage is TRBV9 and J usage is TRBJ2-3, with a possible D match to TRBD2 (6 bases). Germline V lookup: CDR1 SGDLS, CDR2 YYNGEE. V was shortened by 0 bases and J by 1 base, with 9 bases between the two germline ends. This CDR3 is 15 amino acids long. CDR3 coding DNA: TGTGCCAGCAGCGTAGGTGCTAGCGGCACAGATACGCAGTATTTT. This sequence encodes CASSVGASGTDTQYF.

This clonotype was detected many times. The CDR3 reads CASTRGDSRELFF. CDR3 bases: TGCGCCAGCACACGGGGCGACAGCCGGGAGCTGTTTTTT. The chain joins TRBV5-1 to TRBJ2-2; D could derive from TRBD1 or TRBD2 (5 bases each). V lost 6 bases, J lost 9 bases, and 15 bases lay in between. The CDR3 has 13 residues. The germline CDR1 and CDR2 sequences are SGHRS and YFSETQ.

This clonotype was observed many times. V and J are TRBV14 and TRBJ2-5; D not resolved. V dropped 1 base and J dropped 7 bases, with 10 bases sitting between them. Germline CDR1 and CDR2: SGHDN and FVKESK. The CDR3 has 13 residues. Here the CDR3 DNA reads TGTGCCAGCAGCCAAGGAGGTCTAGGGACCCAGTACTTC. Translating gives CASSQGGLGTQYF.

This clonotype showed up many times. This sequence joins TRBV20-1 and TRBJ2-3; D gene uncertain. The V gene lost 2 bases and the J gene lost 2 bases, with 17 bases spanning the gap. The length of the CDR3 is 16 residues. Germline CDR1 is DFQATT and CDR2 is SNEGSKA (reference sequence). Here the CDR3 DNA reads TGCAGTGCTAGAAGTCCAAAGGGCGCTTTCACAGATACGCAGTATTTT. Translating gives CSARSPKGAFTDTQYF.

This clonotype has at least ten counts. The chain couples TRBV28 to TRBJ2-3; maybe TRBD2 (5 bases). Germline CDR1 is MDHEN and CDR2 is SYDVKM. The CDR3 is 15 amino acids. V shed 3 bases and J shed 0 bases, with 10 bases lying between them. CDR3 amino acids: CASSLWELSTDTQYF. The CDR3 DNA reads TGTGCCAGCAGTTTGTGGGAGCTTAGCACAGATACGCAGTATTTT.

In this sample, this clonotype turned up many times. This CDR3 is CREGNTIYF. In nucleotides, the CDR3 is TGCAGAGAGGGAAACACCATATATTTT. The gene calls are TRBV20-1 and TRBJ1-3; the D is unclear. Germline V lookup: CDR1 DFQATT, CDR2 SNEGSKA (reference sequence). The CDR3 contains 9 residues.

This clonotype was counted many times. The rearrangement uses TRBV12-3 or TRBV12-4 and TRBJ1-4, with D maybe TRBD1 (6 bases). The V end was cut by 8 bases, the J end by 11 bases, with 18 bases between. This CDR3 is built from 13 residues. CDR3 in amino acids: CASGQTGGRKLFF. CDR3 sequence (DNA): TGTGCCAGCGGACAGACAGGCGGGCGGAAACTGTTTTTT.

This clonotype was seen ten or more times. The CDR3 DNA is TGTGCCATCAGTGAAGGGACCCCCCGGAGCTACACCTTC. Translation: CAISEGTPRSYTF. V is TRBV10-3 and J is TRBJ1-2; TRBD1 is a possible D gene (5 bases). Germline-derived CDR1 and CDR2 are ENHRY and SYGVKD. The CDR3 contains 13 residues. Between the trimmed V and J ends, which lost 3 bases and 9 bases, there was a span of 14 bases.

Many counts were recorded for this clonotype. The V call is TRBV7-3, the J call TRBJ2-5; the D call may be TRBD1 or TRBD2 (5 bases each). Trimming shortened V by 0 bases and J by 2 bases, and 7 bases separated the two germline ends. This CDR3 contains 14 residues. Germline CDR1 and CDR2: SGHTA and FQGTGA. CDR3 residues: CASSLTGEQETQYF. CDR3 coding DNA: TGTGCCAGCAGCTTAACGGGGGAGCAAGAGACCCAGTACTTC.

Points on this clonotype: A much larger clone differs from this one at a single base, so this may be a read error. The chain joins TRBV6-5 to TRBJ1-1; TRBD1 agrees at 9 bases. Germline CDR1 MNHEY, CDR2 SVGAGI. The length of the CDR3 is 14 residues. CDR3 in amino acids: CANSYSRQGGEAFF. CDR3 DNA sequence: TGTGCCAACAGTTACTCCAGACAGGGGGGTGAAGCTTTCTTT.

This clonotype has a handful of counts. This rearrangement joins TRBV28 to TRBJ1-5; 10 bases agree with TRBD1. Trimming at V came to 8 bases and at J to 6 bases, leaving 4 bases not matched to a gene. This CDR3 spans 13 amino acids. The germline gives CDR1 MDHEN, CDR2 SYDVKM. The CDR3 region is CASLRTGGQPQHF. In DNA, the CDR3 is TGTGCCAGCCTAAGGACAGGGGGTCAGCCCCAGCATTTT.

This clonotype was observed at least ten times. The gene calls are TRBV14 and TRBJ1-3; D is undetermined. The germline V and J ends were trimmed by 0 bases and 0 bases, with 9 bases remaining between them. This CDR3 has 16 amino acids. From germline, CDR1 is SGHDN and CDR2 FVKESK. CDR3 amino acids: CASSQEGYYSGNTIYF. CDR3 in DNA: TGTGCCAGCAGCCAAGAGGGTTACTACTCTGGAAACACCATATATTTT.

The CDR3 is CSATNGREAFF. CDR3 DNA sequence: TGCAGTGCTACCAACGGACGAGAAGCTTTCTTT. The chain combines TRBV20-1 with TRBJ1-1; D gene unclear. The V and J ends lost 4 bases and 8 bases respectively, with 11 bases between them. This CDR3 spans 11 amino acids. Per germline, CDR1 DFQATT and CDR2 SNEGSKA (reference sequence).

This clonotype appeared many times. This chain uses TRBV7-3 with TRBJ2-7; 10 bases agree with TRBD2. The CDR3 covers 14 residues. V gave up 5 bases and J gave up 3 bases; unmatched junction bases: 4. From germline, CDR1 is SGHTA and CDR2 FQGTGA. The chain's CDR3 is CASSPTSGNYEQYF. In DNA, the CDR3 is TGTGCCAGCAGCCCAACTAGCGGGAACTACGAGCAGTACTTC.

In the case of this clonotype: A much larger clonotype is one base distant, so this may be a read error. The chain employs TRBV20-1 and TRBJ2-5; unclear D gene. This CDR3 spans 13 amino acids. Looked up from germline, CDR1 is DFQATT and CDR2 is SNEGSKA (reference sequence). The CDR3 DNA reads TGCAGTGCTAGCTCCAGGCAGCAAGGGACCCAGTACTTC. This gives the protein CSASSRQQGTQYF.

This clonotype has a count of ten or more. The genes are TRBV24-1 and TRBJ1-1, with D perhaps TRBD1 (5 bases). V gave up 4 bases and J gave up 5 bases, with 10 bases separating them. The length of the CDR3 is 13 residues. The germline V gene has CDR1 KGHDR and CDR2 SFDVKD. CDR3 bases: TGTGCCACCAGTGACGCTAGGGGAACTGAAGCTTTCTTT. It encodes CATSDARGTEAFF.

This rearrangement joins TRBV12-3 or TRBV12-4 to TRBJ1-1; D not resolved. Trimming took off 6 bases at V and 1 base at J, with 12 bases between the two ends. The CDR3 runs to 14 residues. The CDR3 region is CASRVNLQNTEAFF. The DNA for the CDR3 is TGTGCCAGCAGAGTCAACCTCCAGAACACTGAAGCTTTCTTT.